These 11 T cell receptor beta chains originate from one sample sequenced in a study of blood T cells in healthy people across ages. A second PCR, run for roughly 7 to 12 cycles, used a sample-barcoded 5' primer plus a J-beta primer mix. Using its own MiXCR run on the 5' RACE reads, TCRdb lists one record per CDR3 protein. The table lists roughly 2 million distinct CDR3 sequences, roughly 50% of them singletons. Input material: blood. Source of these receptors: a woman between 40 and 55 years old in good health.

J is TRBJ2-4 and V is TRBV20-1; 7 bases are shared with TRBD1. The tail of the sequence fits TRBJ2-5 better, so the J call may be wrong. This CDR3 has 13 amino acids. Germline values: CDR1 DFQATT, CDR2 SNEGSKA (reference sequence). CDR3 sequence: CSARKGAAETQYF. The CDR3 DNA is TGCAGTGCTAGGAAGGGGGCAGCAGAGACCCAGTACTTC.

As to this clonotype: With a much larger clone just one base away, this may be a read error. This chain joins TRBV29-1 and TRBJ2-1; TRBD2 aligns across 13 bases. Losses at the gene ends were 1 base for V and 6 bases for J; bases not matched to a gene: 6. Per germline, CDR1 SQVTM and CDR2 ANQGSEA. This CDR3 contains 16 residues. The CDR3 loop is CSVEGSRLAGGNEQFF. In nucleotides, the CDR3 is TGCAGCGTTGAAGGCTCTCGACTAGCGGGGGGCAATGAGCAGTTCTTC.

The genes are TRBV24-1 and TRBJ1-2, with 9 bases matching TRBD1. This CDR3 spans 16 amino acids. The V gene's germline CDR1 is KGHDR and CDR2 SFDVKD. With V trimmed by 4 bases and J by 3 bases, 8 bases remained unmatched. For the CDR3, the DNA is TGTGCCACCAGTGACCCGGGACAGGGAGAGGACTATGGCTACACCTTC. It encodes CATSDPGQGEDYGYTF.

CDR3 residues: CASSAQGRNQPQHF. CDR3 nucleotide sequence: TGTGCCAGCAGCGCACAGGGACGCAATCAGCCCCAGCATTTT. This chain uses TRBV9 with TRBJ1-5; perhaps TRBD1 as D (6 bases). The germline V gene has CDR1 SGDLS and CDR2 YYNGEE. This CDR3 spans 14 amino acids. V was pared by 3 bases and J by 2 bases, with 9 bases between.

The V call is TRBV5-1, the J call TRBJ2-7, with a possible D match to TRBD1 (6 bases). This CDR3 comprises 13 residues. Trimming shortened V by 0 bases and J by 6 bases, and 10 bases separated the two germline ends. Germline V gene lookup returns CDR1 SGHRS and CDR2 YFSETQ. The CDR3 sequence: CASSLDLGAEQYF. CDR3 sequence (DNA): TGCGCCAGCAGCTTGGATTTGGGGGCCGAGCAGTACTTC.

This clonotype was picked up a small number of times. V usage is TRBV4-3 and J usage is TRBJ2-1; 7 nucleotides align to TRBD2. The V and J ends lost 0 bases and 4 bases, in that order; junction bases with no gene match: 9. Germline values: CDR1 LGHNA, CDR2 YSLEER. CDR3 length equals 17 residues. In DNA form, the CDR3 reads TGCGCCAGCAGCCAAGAGCCCCTAGCGGAACTTTACAATGAGCAGTTCTTC. This codes for CASSQEPLAELYNEQFF.

This clonotype was seen a handful of times. J is TRBJ2-1 and V is TRBV13, with D tentatively TRBD1 (6 bases). The CDR3 sequence is 16 residues long. V lost 7 bases to trimming and J lost 6 bases, with 22 bases between them. Germline CDR1 PRHDT, CDR2 FYEKMQ (reference sequence). The CDR3 spells CASTTLFPSGANEQFF. CDR3 sequence (DNA): TGTGCCAGCACCACTCTCTTCCCGTCAGGGGCCAATGAGCAGTTCTTC. Combining the CDR3 with reference TRBV13 and TRBJ2-1 gives the whole variable domain AAGVIQSPRHLIKEKRETATLKCYPIPRHDTVYWYQQGPGQDPQFLISFYEKMQSDKGSIPDRFSAQQFSDYHSELNMSSLELGDSALYFCASTTLFPSGANEQFFGPGTRLTVL.

V and J are TRBV28 and TRBJ2-2; 8 bases agree with TRBD1. Per germline, CDR1 MDHEN and CDR2 SYDVKM. V lost 3 bases to trimming and J lost 7 bases; unmatched junction nucleotides: 10. This CDR3 is 16 amino acids long. This chain's CDR3 is CASSFVTGDPNGELFF. CDR3 sequence (DNA): TGTGCCAGCAGTTTCGTGACAGGGGATCCAAACGGGGAGCTGTTTTTT.

The rearrangement uses TRBV20-1 and TRBJ2-4; the D is unclear. The J call may be incorrect, as the DNA end agrees better with TRBJ2-7. The CDR3 length is 13 residues. Germline V gives CDR1 DFQATT, CDR2 SNEGSKA (reference sequence). CDR3 coding DNA: TGCAGTGCTAGATCTAGGATAGACTACGAGCAGTACTTC. This translates into CSARSRIDYEQYF.

The chain's CDR3 is CASSFYQGTGVRGDGYTF. In DNA, the CDR3 is TGTGCCAGCAGTTTTTATCAGGGGACAGGGGTTCGCGGTGATGGCTACACCTTC. The V and J genes are TRBV27 and TRBJ1-2; 10 positions match TRBD1. Germline V gives CDR1 MNHEY, CDR2 SMNVEV (reference sequence). V was pared by 3 bases and J by 6 bases, with 16 bases of the junction left unmatched. CDR3 length: 18 residues.

The V and J genes are TRBV5-6 and TRBJ2-7, with TRBD2 matching 12 bases. The CDR3 is 14 residues long. Trimming at V came to 4 bases and at J to 5 bases, leaving 4 bases not matched to a gene. Germline CDR1 and CDR2: SGHDT and YYEEEE. The CDR3 protein is CASSARLAGDEQYF. CDR3 in DNA: TGTGCCAGCAGCGCCAGACTAGCGGGGGACGAGCAGTACTTC.